The text below deals with one T cell receptor beta chain. The clone's antigen remains unknown. Base quality data are lacking; no much larger clone is found one base away. The data belong to a study of CD8+CD57+ T cells in acquired aplastic anemia (dated by TCRdb to 2017 to 2018). Background on the whole study: On average, sorted CD4+ and CD8+ cells yielded around 3.1 ug of extracted DNA, with a range of about 0.17 to 27.4 ug. CD8+CD57+ expansion was defined as a frequency above the mean frequency observed in healthy subjects. What the study reported, not specific to this receptor: Between patients and healthy controls, no significant difference in CD8+ Simpson's diversity was found (P=0.060). Around 28 CD8+ CDR3 sequences were found to be shared between patients and controls, but these sequences appeared to be highly expressed in patients and within the immunodominant clones of the patients.

Expansion of CD8+CD57+ cells had been shown by flow cytometry in the patients chosen for sequencing. Every patient had a diagnosis of severe acquired aplastic anemia based on International Study of Aplastic Anemia and Agranulocytosis and Camitta criteria. No therapy had been received by the patients at the time of blood sampling. The study deep-sequenced TCR repertoires of sorted CD4+ and CD8+ blood T cells from severe aplastic anemia patients and healthy subjects. Patients were enrolled in the USA under clinicaltrials.gov protocols 00001620, 01623167, 00001397, 00071045, 00081523 and 00961064. Ficoll-Paque density gradient centrifugation was used to isolate peripheral blood mononuclear cells. Before DNA extraction, CD4+ and CD8+ T cells were sorted with FACS or magnetic beads. TCR beta VDJ combination and CDR3 sequence profiling used genomic DNA as the template. An Illumina HiSeq 2000 was used for TCR repertoire sequencing. As for the authors' bioinformatics: TRBV/TRBJ rearrangement plots, CDR3 size and DJ length profiles, and Simpson's diversity index were used to assess repertoires. Whichever DNA sequence was most abundant in the deep sequencing data was defined as the immunodominant clone. CDR3 amino acid sequences were screened for sharing across subjects and were compared with published repertoires and the VDJdb database. The raw public data were reprocessed by TCRdb itself: fastp quality trimming at Q25, MiXCR clonotype calling, in-frame beta chains only. One record per CDR3 amino acid sequence lists the most common genes and DNA. The V and J calls and clone size are TCRdb's, not the authors'. The sample records roughly 160,000 distinct CDR3 sequences, about 70% of which are singletons. 45% to 60% of the sample lies in the top ten.

The sample consisted of sorted CD4+, CD8+, or CD8+CD57+ T cells (not recorded which) from PBMCs. The sequence was collected from a human donor with aplastic anemia.

The CDR3 sequence is CASGGNYGYTF. The sequenced DNA is TGTGCCAGTGGGGGTAACTATGGCTACACCTTC. The rearranged segments are TRBV2 and TRBJ1-2; a tentative D call is TRBD1 (5 bases match). V was cut back by 9 bases and J by 1 base, leaving a gap of 6 bases between them. Per the germline V gene, SNHLY is the CDR1 and FYNNEI is the CDR2. CDR3 length: 11 amino acids, cysteine to phenylalanine. CDR3 DNA is the only sequence kept; it has 33 bases, read in frame from the first base.